This T cell receptor beta chain was profiled in a study of T cell changes during pregnancy in multiple sclerosis. The table came from immunoSEQ multiplex PCR; TCRdb's copy has only in-frame clones and leaves some out. The sample includes approximately 93,000 clones, approximately 89% seen only once; the top ten take under 2%. Per the germline V gene, CDR1 is GTSNPN and CDR2 is SVGIG (reference sequence). V was pared by 1 base and J by 0 bases, with 9 bases between. This CDR3 region has 15 residues. The V gene is TRBV30, the J gene TRBJ2-2; tentatively, D is TRBD1 (6 bases). This clonotype was obtained from a female donor in good health, enrolled as a control in a pregnancy study. The sequencing used peripheral blood, collected in the first trimester of pregnancy. In DNA form, the CDR3 reads TGTGCCTGGAGTGCAGGGGTGGCGAACACCGGGGAGCTGTTTTTT. It encodes CAWSAGVANTGELFF.